The 21 T cell receptor beta chains below all came from one sample that was sequenced in a study of blood T cell repertoires in COVID-19. TCRdb keeps only in-frame clones here, not all; method: immunoSEQ multiplex PCR. Here the sample spans about 34,000 clones, roughly 80% being singletons. The material sequenced was peripheral blood. The receptor source for this set is a man between 65 and 79 years old with COVID-19, enrolled during active disease.

This chain joins TRBV5-1 and TRBJ1-1, with TRBD1 matching 7 bases. CDR1 and CDR2 from the germline V gene are SGHRS and YFSETQ. The trim removed 4 bases at V and 2 bases at J, leaving 11 bases unmatched. The CDR3 spans 16 residues. The CDR3 nucleotides are TGCGCCAGCAGCATCAGACCGACAGGGACTAACACTGAAGCTTTCTTT. Translated, it gives CASSIRPTGTNTEAFF.

J is TRBJ1-4 and V is TRBV7-2; D ambiguous. This CDR3 is 14 amino acids long. V lost 2 bases, J lost 4 bases, and 8 bases lay in between. Germline V gives CDR1 SGHTA, CDR2 FQGNSA. DNA for the CDR3: TGTGCCAGCAGCTTAATGGGCCTTAATGAAAAACTGTTTTTT. This sequence encodes CASSLMGLNEKLFF.

The V gene is TRBV24-1, the J gene TRBJ1-2; 8 bases line up with TRBD1. This CDR3 spans 14 amino acids. The trim removed 3 bases at V and 4 bases at J, leaving 3 bases unmatched. CDR1 and CDR2 (germline): KGHDR, SFDVKD. The CDR3 loop reads CATSDPGQGYGYTF. The CDR3 DNA reads as TGTGCCACCAGTGATCCCGGACAGGGCTATGGCTACACCTTC.

The rearrangement links TRBV28 to TRBJ1-5; the match to TRBD1 covers 8 bases. Trimming removed 7 bases from V and 7 bases from J; junction bases left unmatched: 12. This CDR3 contains 15 residues. The germline CDR1 and CDR2 sequences are MDHEN and SYDVKM. CDR3 sequence reads: CASIPPGGAGQPQHF. CDR3 nucleotide sequence: TGTGCCAGCATACCCCCAGGGGGCGCGGGGCAGCCCCAGCATTTT.

The chain uses TRBV4-2 and TRBJ1-5; D unresolved. The CDR3 runs 17 residues. V lost 0 bases to trimming and J lost 2 bases, with 14 bases between them. Germline V gene sequence: CDR1 LGHNA, CDR2 YNFKEQ. The CDR3 reads CASSQDFRVEGNQPQHF. The CDR3 DNA follows: TGTGCCAGCAGCCAAGACTTTCGGGTGGAGGGCAATCAGCCCCAGCATTTT.

This rearrangement joins TRBV28 to TRBJ1-3; D might be TRBD1 (6 bases). This CDR3 comprises 15 residues. V was pared by 7 bases and J by 3 bases, with 16 bases between. In germline, CDR1 is MDHEN, CDR2 SYDVKM. Written as DNA, the CDR3 is TGTGCCAGCATTCAAACAAAGGGGGATGGAAACACCATATATTTT. It yields the protein CASIQTKGDGNTIYF. Looking up the rest from reference TRBV28 and TRBJ1-3 gives the full variable domain: DVKVTQSSRYLVKRTGEKVFLECVQDMDHENMFWYRQDPGLGLRLIYFSYDVKMKEKGDIPEGYSVSREKKERFSLILESASTNQTSMYLCASIQTKGDGNTIYFGEGSWLTVV.

The CDR3 DNA reads TGTGCCAGCAGCACGTACCGGACAGGGTACTCTGGAAACACCATATATTTT. Its protein product is CASSTYRTGYSGNTIYF. The chain uses TRBV5-6 and TRBJ1-3, with 8 bases aligning to TRBD1. The CDR3 is 17 amino acids. The ends lost 4 bases at V and 0 bases at J; junction bases unmatched: 9. Germline V gene lookup returns CDR1 SGHDT and CDR2 YYEEEE.

This chain links TRBV11-2 with TRBJ1-5, with D possibly matching TRBD1 (6 bases). Per germline, CDR1 SGHAT and CDR2 FQNNGV. CDR3 size: 14 residues. V shed 1 base and J shed 5 bases, with 9 bases lying between them. The CDR3 is CASSLAPGDQPQHF. CDR3 DNA: TGTGCCAGCAGCTTAGCCCCAGGGGATCAGCCCCAGCATTTT.

The rearrangement uses TRBV13 and TRBJ2-5, with D unclear. This CDR3 is 14 amino acids long. CDR1 and CDR2 from the germline V gene are PRHDT and FYEKMQ (reference sequence). V lost 4 bases to trimming and J lost 5 bases, with 14 bases between them. The CDR3 spells CASSSLMIGETQYF. The CDR3 DNA sequence: TGTGCCAGCAGCTCGTTAATGATCGGGGAGACCCAGTACTTC.

In this sample, this clone turned up once. The gene calls are TRBV5-4 and TRBJ1-2, with 9 bases matching TRBD1. The trim removed 4 bases at V and 8 bases at J, leaving 6 bases unmatched. The CDR3 covers 13 residues. The germline V gene has CDR1 SGHNT and CDR2 YYREEE (reference sequence). This CDR3 is CASSQGQGDGYTF. CDR3 bases: TGTGCCAGCAGCCAGGGACAGGGAGACGGCTACACCTTC.

This clone was observed once. The genes are TRBV11-2 and TRBJ1-3; D gene unclear. Germline lookup yields CDR1 SGHAT and CDR2 FQNNGV. Deletions cut 8 bases from V and 0 bases from J, with 14 bases between. The CDR3 is 15 amino acids. DNA of the CDR3: TGTGCCAGCGCGAGGTCGAGAGGCTCTGGAAACACCATATATTTT. It yields the protein CASARSRGSGNTIYF.

The rearrangement uses TRBV28 and TRBJ2-3; TRBD2 aligns across 12 bases. Looked up from germline, CDR1 is MDHEN and CDR2 is SYDVKM. The CDR3 has 15 amino acids. V lost 6 bases and J lost 3; bases outside the gene matches: 4. The CDR3 protein is CASRTSGRRTDTQYF. The CDR3 DNA is TGTGCCAGCAGGACTAGCGGGAGAAGGACAGATACGCAGTATTTT.

The chain uses TRBV27 and TRBJ1-1; no reliable D call. Trimming left V 6 bases short and J 1 base short, with 12 bases between. In germline, CDR1 is MNHEY, CDR2 SMNVEV (reference sequence). CDR3 length: 14 residues. The CDR3 nucleotides read TGTGCCAGCAGAATAGATACCCGGAACACTGAAGCTTTCTTT. Residues: CASRIDTRNTEAFF.

The chain employs TRBV6-1 and TRBJ2-7; 9 positions match TRBD1. With V trimmed by 3 bases and J by 2 bases, 5 bases remained unmatched. Per the germline V gene, CDR1 is MNHNS and CDR2 is SASEGT. This CDR3 is 15 amino acids long. The CDR3 spells CASSDPGQGTYEQYF. The CDR3 DNA is TGTGCCAGCAGTGACCCGGGACAGGGCACCTACGAGCAGTACTTC.

The rearrangement uses TRBV28 and TRBJ2-2; 11 bases are shared with TRBD1. Germline V gene data show CDR1 as MDHEN and CDR2 as SYDVKM. The CDR3 runs 15 residues. Trimming at V came to 5 bases and at J to 7 bases, leaving 6 bases not matched to a gene. The CDR3 coding sequence is TGTGCCAGCAGTCGCCCGGGACAGGGGGACGGGGAGCTGTTTTTT. Its translation is CASSRPGQGDGELFF.

The J gene is TRBJ2-1, the V gene TRBV6-5; 8 nucleotides match TRBD2. CDR3 length: 15 residues. Germline CDR1 is MNHEY and CDR2 is SVGAGI. J gave up 2 bases and V 6 bases, and 6 bases lay outside the gene matches. CDR3 sequence: CASRWTSSTYNEQFF. The CDR3 coding sequence is TGTGCCAGCAGATGGACTAGCTCAACCTACAATGAGCAGTTCTTC.

In its sample, this clone was seen a few times. This rearrangement joins TRBV30 to TRBJ1-2; D unresolved. The V gene lost 4 bases and the J gene lost 2 bases, with 11 bases spanning the gap. This CDR3 region has 13 residues. CDR1 is GTSNPN and CDR2 is SVGIG in the germline V gene (reference sequence). CDR3 DNA sequence: TGTGCCTGGAACCAGGAGGTCAACTATGGCTACACCTTC. Amino acid sequence: CAWNQEVNYGYTF.

J is TRBJ2-1 and V is TRBV30, with 8 bases identical to TRBD2. The germline CDR1 and CDR2 sequences are GTSNPN and SVGIG (reference sequence). The CDR3 consists of 14 residues. V lost 4 bases, J lost 6 bases, and 8 bases stayed unmatched. The CDR3 is CAWNRALAGNEQFF. The CDR3 bases are TGTGCCTGGAACAGGGCTCTAGCGGGCAATGAGCAGTTCTTC.

The V call is TRBV28, the J call TRBJ1-3; D is perhaps TRBD1 (5 bases). The V gene lost 3 bases and the J gene lost 5 bases, with 8 bases spanning the gap. CDR1 is MDHEN and CDR2 is SYDVKM in the germline V gene. There are 13 residues in the CDR3. In DNA, the CDR3 is TGTGCCAGCAGTTTCGGGGGGAGAAACACCATATATTTT. Protein: CASSFGGRNTIYF.

The V gene is TRBV18, the J gene TRBJ2-1; D is unclear. CDR1 and CDR2 from the germline V gene are KGHSH and LQKENI. The V end lost 8 bases, the J end lost 10 bases, and 21 bases lay between the germline ends. The length of the CDR3 is 14 residues. The CDR3, as DNA: TGTGCCAGCCCCCAGGTTAACGCCAATGGGGAGCAGTTCTTC. Its translation is CASPQVNANGEQFF.

This chain connects TRBV18 to TRBJ2-1; 10 nucleotides line up with TRBD2. CDR1 and CDR2 (germline): KGHSH, LQKENI. The CDR3 runs 20 residues. V shed 1 base, J shed 1 base, and the junction held 13 bases outside the gene matches. The CDR3 region is CASSPQGIAGGSGSYNEQFF. As DNA, the CDR3 is TGTGCCAGCTCACCACAGGGTATAGCGGGAGGTTCAGGTTCCTACAATGAGCAGTTCTTC.